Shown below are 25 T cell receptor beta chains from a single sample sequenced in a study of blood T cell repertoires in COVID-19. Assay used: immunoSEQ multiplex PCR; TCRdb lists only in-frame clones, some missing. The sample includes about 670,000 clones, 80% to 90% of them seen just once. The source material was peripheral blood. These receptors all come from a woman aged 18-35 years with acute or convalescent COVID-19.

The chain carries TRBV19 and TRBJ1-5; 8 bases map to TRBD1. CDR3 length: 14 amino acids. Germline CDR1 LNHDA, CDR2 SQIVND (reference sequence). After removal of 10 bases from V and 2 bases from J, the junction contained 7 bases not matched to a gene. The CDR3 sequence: CATAQGVRNQPQHF. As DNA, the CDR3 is TGTGCCACCGCACAGGGGGTGCGCAATCAGCCCCAGCATTTT.

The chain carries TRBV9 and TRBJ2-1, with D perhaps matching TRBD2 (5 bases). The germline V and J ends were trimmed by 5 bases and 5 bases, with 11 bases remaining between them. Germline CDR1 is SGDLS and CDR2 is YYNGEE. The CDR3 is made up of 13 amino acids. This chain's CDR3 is CASRFRGDNEQFF. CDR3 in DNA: TGTGCCAGCAGGTTCCGGGGAGACAATGAGCAGTTCTTC.

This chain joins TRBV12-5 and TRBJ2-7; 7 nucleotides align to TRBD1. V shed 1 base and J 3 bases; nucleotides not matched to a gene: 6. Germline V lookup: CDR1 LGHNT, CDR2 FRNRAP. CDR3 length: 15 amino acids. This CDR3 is CASGLDRGVGYEQYF. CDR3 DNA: TGTGCTAGTGGTTTGGACAGGGGTGTCGGCTACGAGCAGTACTTC.

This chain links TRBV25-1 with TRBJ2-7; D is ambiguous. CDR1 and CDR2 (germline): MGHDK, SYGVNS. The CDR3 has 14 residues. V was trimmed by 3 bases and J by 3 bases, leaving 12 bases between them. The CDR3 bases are TGTGCCAGCAGTGATCCCGCGGTGAGCTACGAGCAGTACTTC. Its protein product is CASSDPAVSYEQYF.

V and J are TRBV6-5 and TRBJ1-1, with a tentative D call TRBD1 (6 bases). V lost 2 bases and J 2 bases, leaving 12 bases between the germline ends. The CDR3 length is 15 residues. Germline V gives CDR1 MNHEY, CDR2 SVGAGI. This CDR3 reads CASSYAGTTNTEAFF. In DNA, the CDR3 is TGTGCCAGCAGTTACGCCGGGACAACTAACACTGAAGCTTTCTTT.

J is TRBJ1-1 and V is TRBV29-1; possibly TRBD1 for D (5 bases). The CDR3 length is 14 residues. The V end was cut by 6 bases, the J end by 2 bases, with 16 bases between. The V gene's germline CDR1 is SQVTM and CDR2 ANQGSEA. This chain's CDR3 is CSVQRTRPNTEAFF. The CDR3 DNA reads TGCAGCGTCCAGAGGACACGCCCAAACACTGAAGCTTTCTTT.

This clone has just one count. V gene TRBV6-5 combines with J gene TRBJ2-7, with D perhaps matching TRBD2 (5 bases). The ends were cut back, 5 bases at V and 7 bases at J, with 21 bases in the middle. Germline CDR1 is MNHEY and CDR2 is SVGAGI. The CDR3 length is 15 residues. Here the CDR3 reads CASSPLGNIILEQYF. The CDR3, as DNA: TGTGCCAGCAGTCCCCTCGGGAATATAATTTTAGAGCAGTACTTC.

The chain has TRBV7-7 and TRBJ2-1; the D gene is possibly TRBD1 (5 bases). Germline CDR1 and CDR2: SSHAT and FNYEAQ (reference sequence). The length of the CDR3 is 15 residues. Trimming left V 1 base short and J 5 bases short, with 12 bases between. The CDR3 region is CASSLGAGLNNEQFF. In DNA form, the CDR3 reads TGTGCCAGCAGCTTAGGGGCAGGGCTGAACAATGAGCAGTTCTTC.

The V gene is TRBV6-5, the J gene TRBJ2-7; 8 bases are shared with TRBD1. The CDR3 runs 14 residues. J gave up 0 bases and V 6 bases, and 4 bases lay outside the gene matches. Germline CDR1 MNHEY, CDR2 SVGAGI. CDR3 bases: TGTGCCAGCAGGGGGACAGGACGCTCCTACGAGCAGTACTTC. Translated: CASRGTGRSYEQYF.

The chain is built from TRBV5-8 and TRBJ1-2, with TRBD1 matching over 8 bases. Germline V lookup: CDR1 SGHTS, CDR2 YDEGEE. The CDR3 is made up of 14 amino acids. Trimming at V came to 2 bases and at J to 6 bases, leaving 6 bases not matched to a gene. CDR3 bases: TGTGCCAGCAGCTTCCCTGACAGGGGCCATGGCTACACCTTC. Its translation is CASSFPDRGHGYTF.

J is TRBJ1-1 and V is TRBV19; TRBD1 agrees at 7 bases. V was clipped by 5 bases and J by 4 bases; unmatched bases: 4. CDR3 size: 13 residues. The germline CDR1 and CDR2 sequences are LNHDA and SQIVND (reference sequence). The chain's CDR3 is CASSGAGGTEAFF. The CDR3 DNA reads TGTGCCAGTAGTGGGGCAGGGGGCACTGAAGCTTTCTTT.

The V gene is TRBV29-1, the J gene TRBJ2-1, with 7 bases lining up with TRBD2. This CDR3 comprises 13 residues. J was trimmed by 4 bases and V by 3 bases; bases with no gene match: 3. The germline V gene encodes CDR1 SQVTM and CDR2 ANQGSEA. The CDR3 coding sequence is TGCAGCGTTGACGGGGGGTGGTACAATGAGCAGTTCTTC. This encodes CSVDGGWYNEQFF.

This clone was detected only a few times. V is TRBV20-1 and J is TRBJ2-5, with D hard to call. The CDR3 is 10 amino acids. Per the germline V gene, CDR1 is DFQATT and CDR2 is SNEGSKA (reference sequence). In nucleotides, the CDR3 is TGCTCCCAAGCCGGAGAGACCCAGTACTTC. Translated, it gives CSQAGETQYF.

The CDR3 region has the DNA TGTGCCAGCAGCTCCGGACAGCGTAACACTGAAGCTTTCTTT. Its translation is CASSSGQRNTEAFF. The J gene is TRBJ1-1, the V gene TRBV7-9; TRBD1 might be the D (6 bases). The V gene's germline CDR1 is SEHNR and CDR2 FQNEAQ (reference sequence). V was trimmed by 4 bases and J by 2 bases, leaving 11 bases between them. This CDR3 region has 14 residues.

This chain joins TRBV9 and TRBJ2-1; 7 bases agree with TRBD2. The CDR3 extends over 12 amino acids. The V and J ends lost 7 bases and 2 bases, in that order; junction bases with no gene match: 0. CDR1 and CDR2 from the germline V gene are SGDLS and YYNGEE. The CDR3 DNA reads TGTGCCAGCGGGGGGGCCTACAATGAGCAGTTCTTC. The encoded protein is CASGGAYNEQFF.

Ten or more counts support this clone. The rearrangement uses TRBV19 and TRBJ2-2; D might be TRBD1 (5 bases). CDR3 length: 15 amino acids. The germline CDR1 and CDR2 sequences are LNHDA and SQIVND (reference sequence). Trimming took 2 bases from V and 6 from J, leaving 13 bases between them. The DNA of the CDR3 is TGTGCCAGTAGTATATCCCCCGACAGTTCCGGGGAGCTGTTTTTT. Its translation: CASSISPDSSGELFF.

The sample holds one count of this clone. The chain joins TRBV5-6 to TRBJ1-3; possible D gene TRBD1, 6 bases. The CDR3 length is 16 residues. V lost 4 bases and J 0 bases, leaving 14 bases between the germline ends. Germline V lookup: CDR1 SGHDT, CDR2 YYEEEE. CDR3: CASSHYRVNSGNTIYF. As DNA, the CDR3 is TGTGCCAGCAGCCACTACAGGGTAAACTCTGGAAACACCATATATTTT.

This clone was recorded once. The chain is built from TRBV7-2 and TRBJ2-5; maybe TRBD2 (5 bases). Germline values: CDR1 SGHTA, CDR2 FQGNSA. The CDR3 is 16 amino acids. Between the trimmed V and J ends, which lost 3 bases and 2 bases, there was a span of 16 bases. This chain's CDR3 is CASSLDGGYLQETQYF. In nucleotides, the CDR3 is TGTGCCAGCAGCTTGGACGGAGGTTACCTACAAGAGACCCAGTACTTC. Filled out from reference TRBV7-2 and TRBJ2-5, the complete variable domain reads GAGVSQSPSNKVTEKGKDVELRCDPISGHTALYWYRQSLGQGLEFLIYFQGNSAPDKSGLPSDRFSAERTGGSVSTLTIQRTQQEDSAVYLCASSLDGGYLQETQYFGPGTRLLVL.

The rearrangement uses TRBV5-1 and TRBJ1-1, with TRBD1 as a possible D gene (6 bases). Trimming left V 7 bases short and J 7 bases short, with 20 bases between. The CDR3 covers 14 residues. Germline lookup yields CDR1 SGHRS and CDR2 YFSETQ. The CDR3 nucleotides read TGCGCCAGCCCCCTGAGGGGGATTGTTGGTGAAGCTTTCTTT. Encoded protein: CASPLRGIVGEAFF. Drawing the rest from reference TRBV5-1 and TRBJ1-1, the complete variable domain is KAGVTQTPRYLIKTRGQQVTLSCSPISGHRSVSWYQQTPGQGLQFLFEYFSETQRNKGNFPGRFSGRQFSNSRSEMNVSTLELGDSALYLCASPLRGIVGEAFFGQGTRLTVV.

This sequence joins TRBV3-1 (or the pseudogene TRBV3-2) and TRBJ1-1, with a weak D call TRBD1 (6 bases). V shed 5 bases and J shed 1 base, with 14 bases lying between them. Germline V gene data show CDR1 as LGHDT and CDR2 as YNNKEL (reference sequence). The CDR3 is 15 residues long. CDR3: CASSSNRERNTEAFF. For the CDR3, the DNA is TGTGCCAGCAGCTCCAACAGGGAACGGAACACTGAAGCTTTCTTT.

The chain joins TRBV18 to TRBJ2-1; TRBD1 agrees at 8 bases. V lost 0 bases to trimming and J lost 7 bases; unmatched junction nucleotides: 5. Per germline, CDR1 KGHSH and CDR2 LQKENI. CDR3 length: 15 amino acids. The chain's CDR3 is CASSPPGQGPNEQFF. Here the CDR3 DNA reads TGTGCCAGCTCACCACCCGGACAGGGTCCTAATGAGCAGTTCTTC.

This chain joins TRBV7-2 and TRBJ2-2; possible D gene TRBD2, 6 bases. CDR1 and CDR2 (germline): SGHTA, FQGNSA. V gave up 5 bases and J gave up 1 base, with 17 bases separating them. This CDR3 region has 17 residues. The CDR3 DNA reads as TGTGCCAGCAGCCCCCCTACTGGAGGGGAGAACACCGGGGAGCTGTTTTTT. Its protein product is CASSPPTGGENTGELFF.

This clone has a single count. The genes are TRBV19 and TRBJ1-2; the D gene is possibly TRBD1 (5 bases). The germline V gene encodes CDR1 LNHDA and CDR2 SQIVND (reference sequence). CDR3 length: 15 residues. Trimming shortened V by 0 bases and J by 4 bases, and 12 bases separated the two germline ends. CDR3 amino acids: CASSIDQGYVYGYTF. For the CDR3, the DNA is TGTGCCAGTAGTATAGATCAGGGTTACGTCTATGGCTACACCTTC.

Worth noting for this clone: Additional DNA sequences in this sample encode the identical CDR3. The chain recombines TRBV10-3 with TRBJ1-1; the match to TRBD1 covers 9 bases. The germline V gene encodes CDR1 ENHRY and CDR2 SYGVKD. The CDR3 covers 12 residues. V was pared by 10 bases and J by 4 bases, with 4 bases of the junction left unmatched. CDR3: CATGQGSTEAFF. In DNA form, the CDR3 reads TGTGCCACCGGACAGGGGAGCACTGAAGCTTTCTTT.

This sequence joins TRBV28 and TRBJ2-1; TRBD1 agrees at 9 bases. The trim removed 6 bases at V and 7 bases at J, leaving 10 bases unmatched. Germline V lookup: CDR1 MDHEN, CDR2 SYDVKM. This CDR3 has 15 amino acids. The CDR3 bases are TGTGCCAGCAGCTATTTAACAGGGGGCGTGAATGAGCAGTTCTTC. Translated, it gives CASSYLTGGVNEQFF.